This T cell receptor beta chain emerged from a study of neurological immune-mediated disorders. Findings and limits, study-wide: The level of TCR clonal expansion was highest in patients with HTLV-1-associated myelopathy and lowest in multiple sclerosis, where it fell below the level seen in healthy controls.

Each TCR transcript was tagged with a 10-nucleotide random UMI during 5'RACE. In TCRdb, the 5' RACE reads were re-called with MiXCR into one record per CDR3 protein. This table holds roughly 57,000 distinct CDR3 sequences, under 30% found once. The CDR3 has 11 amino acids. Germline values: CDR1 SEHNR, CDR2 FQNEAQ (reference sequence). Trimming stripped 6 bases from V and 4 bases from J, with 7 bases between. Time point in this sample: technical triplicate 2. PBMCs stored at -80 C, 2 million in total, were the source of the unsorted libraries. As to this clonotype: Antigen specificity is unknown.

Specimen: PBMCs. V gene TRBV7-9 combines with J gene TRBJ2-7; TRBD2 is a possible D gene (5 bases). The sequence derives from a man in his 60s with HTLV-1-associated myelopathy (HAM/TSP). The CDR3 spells CASRGEYEQYF. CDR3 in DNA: TGTGCCAGCAGGGGAGAATACGAGCAGTACTTC.